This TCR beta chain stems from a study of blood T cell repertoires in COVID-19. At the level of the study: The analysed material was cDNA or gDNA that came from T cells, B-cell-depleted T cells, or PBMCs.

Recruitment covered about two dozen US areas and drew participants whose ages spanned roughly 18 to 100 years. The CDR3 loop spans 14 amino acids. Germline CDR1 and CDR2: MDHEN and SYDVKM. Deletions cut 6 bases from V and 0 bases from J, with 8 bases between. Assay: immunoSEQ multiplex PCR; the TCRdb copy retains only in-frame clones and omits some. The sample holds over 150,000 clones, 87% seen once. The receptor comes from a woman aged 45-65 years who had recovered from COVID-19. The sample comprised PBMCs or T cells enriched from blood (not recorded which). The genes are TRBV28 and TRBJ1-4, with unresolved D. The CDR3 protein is CASRLTSTNEKLFF. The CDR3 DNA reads TGTGCCAGCAGACTGACTTCAACTAATGAAAAACTGTTTTTT.